Each of the 30 T cell receptor beta chains below was sequenced from the same sample in a study of shared clonotypes between healthy human individuals. Assay: immunoSEQ multiplex PCR; the TCRdb copy retains only in-frame clones and omits some. The repertoire holds some 580,000 clones, with 95% to 98% as singletons. Sequenced: naive CD4+ T cells sorted from blood. Subset reported: CD45RA+ positively selected. Receptors were obtained from a woman under 40 in good health.

Comment on this clone: Other DNA sequences of this sample code for an identical CDR3. V and J are TRBV28 and TRBJ2-3, with TRBD2 matching 7 bases. CDR1 and CDR2 (germline): MDHEN, SYDVKM. This CDR3 comprises 15 residues. Trimming at V came to 6 bases and at J to 3 bases, leaving 9 bases not matched to a gene. The CDR3 bases are TGTGCCAGCAGCTCACCGGGAGGAGGAACAGATACGCAGTATTTT. It specifies CASSSPGGGTDTQYF.

J is TRBJ2-3 and V is TRBV6-1; D perhaps matches TRBD1 (6 bases). V was pared by 2 bases and J by 2 bases, with 11 bases between. In germline, CDR1 is MNHNS, CDR2 SASEGT. The CDR3 is 15 amino acids. CDR3 sequence (DNA): TGTGCCAGCAGTGAAAGGGGGTACTTCACAGATACGCAGTATTTT. Its protein is CASSERGYFTDTQYF.

The gene calls are TRBV6-1 and TRBJ2-7; D gene uncertain. Between the trimmed V and J ends, which lost 8 bases and 1 base, there was a span of 15 bases. CDR3 length: 14 residues. Per germline, CDR1 MNHNS and CDR2 SASEGT. DNA of the CDR3: TGTGCCAGCGGAACGATAACCAATTCCTACGAGCAGTACTTC. It is translated as CASGTITNSYEQYF.

The chain joins TRBV18 to TRBJ1-4; no firm D call. V was trimmed by 0 bases and J by 4 bases, leaving 9 bases between them. In germline, CDR1 is KGHSH, CDR2 LQKENI. This CDR3 contains 15 residues. The CDR3 sequence: CASSPPALHNEKLFF. The CDR3, as DNA: TGTGCCAGCTCACCACCGGCTTTGCATAATGAAAAACTGTTTTTT.

This rearrangement joins TRBV6-1 to TRBJ2-3, with D possibly TRBD2 on 6 matching bases. V was cut by 5 bases and J by 0 bases, with 12 bases left in between. The germline CDR1 and CDR2 sequences are MNHNS and SASEGT. CDR3 length: 15 amino acids. DNA of the CDR3: TGTGCCAGCAGTCCCCCGAGCGGGAGCACAGATACGCAGTATTTT. This gives the protein CASSPPSGSTDTQYF.

This clone was seen once. This chain links TRBV5-4 with TRBJ2-1; 14 positions agree with TRBD2. The ends lost 1 base at V and 8 bases at J; junction bases unmatched: 2. This CDR3 region has 15 residues. CDR1 and CDR2 (germline): SGHNT, YYREEE (reference sequence). The CDR3 spells CASSLLGLAGDEQFF. The CDR3 DNA follows: TGTGCCAGCAGCTTGTTGGGACTAGCGGGAGATGAGCAGTTCTTC.

The rearrangement links TRBV19 to TRBJ1-5; D unresolved. The CDR3 loop spans 13 amino acids. Germline loops: CDR1 LNHDA, CDR2 SQIVND (reference sequence). Trimming removed 4 bases from V and 5 bases from J, with 9 bases in between. The CDR3 nucleotides read TGTGCCAGTAGTACCCGAAAAGATCAGCCCCAGCATTTT. Amino acids: CASSTRKDQPQHF. The full variable domain, completed using reference TRBV19 and TRBJ1-5, is DGGITQSPKYLFRKEGQNVTLSCEQNLNHDAMYWYRQDPGQGLRLIYYSQIVNDFQKGDIAEGYSVSREKKESFPLTVTSAQKNPTAFYLCASSTRKDQPQHFGDGTRLSIL.

The CDR3 bases are TGTGCCTGGAGTCGGGACATAACAAATTCACCCCTCCACTTT. Protein product: CAWSRDITNSPLHF. The chain has TRBV30 and TRBJ1-6; TRBD1 is a possible D gene (6 bases). The germline V gene has CDR1 GTSNPN and CDR2 SVGIG (reference sequence). This CDR3 comprises 14 residues. V was clipped by 2 bases and J by 7 bases, with 12 bases between them. The full variable domain, with the rest looked up from reference TRBV30 and TRBJ1-6, is SQTIHQWPATLVQPVGSPLSLECTVEGTSNPNLYWYRQAAGRGLQLLFYSVGIGQISSEVPQNLSASRPQDRQFILSSKKLLLSDSGFYLCAWSRDITNSPLHFGNGTRLTVT.

The chain employs TRBV2 and TRBJ1-2, with TRBD1 matching 7 bases. Losses at the gene ends were 7 bases for V and 8 bases for J; bases not matched to a gene: 13. CDR3 size: 14 residues. Germline V lookup: CDR1 SNHLY, CDR2 FYNNEI. Written as DNA, the CDR3 is TGTGCCAGCAAGGGGGCCAGCGGAGTCACGGGCTACACCTTC. Amino acids: CASKGASGVTGYTF.

This chain uses TRBV5-1 with TRBJ1-5; unclear D gene. CDR1 SGHRS and CDR2 YFSETQ come from the germline V gene. This CDR3 spans 14 amino acids. V was clipped by 1 base and J by 5 bases, with 10 bases between them. The CDR3, as DNA: TGCGCCAGCAGCTTGTACCCTACCGATCAGCCCCAGCATTTT. This gives the protein CASSLYPTDQPQHF. The whole variable domain, filled in from reference TRBV5-1 and TRBJ1-5, reads KAGVTQTPRYLIKTRGQQVTLSCSPISGHRSVSWYQQTPGQGLQFLFEYFSETQRNKGNFPGRFSGRQFSNSRSEMNVSTLELGDSALYLCASSLYPTDQPQHFGDGTRLSIL.

This chain joins TRBV29-1 and TRBJ2-7; 10 bases fit TRBD2. CDR3 size: 12 residues. V dropped 5 bases and J dropped 3; count of bases not matched to a gene: 1. Germline V gene data show CDR1 as SQVTM and CDR2 as ANQGSEA. The chain's CDR3 is CSVSSGSYEQYF. CDR3 nucleotides: TGCAGCGTTTCTAGCGGGAGCTACGAGCAGTACTTC.

The chain recombines TRBV15 with TRBJ2-1, with 8 bases lining up with TRBD2. The CDR3 sequence is 15 residues long. V was pared by 1 base and J by 5 bases, with 4 bases of the junction left unmatched. Germline CDR1 LNHNV, CDR2 YYDKDF (reference sequence). Written as DNA, the CDR3 is TGTGCCACCAGCAGAGTAGGGCGGGAGGACAATGAGCAGTTCTTC. Protein: CATSRVGREDNEQFF.

The chain is built from TRBV5-8 and TRBJ2-3, with D possibly TRBD2 on 5 matching bases. The germline V gene encodes CDR1 SGHTS and CDR2 YDEGEE. The CDR3 extends over 16 amino acids. V was shortened by 2 bases and J by 3 bases, with 16 bases between the two germline ends. CDR3 residues: CASSFLSGIKTDTQYF. The CDR3 DNA reads as TGTGCCAGCAGCTTTCTCTCGGGAATAAAGACAGATACGCAGTATTTT.

The chain couples TRBV19 to TRBJ2-2; TRBD1 is a possible D gene (6 bases). The CDR3 length is 13 residues. Deletions cut 8 bases from V and 3 bases from J, with 10 bases between. Per the germline V gene, CDR1 is LNHDA and CDR2 is SQIVND (reference sequence). CDR3 residues: CASGGQYTGELFF. The CDR3 nucleotides are TGTGCCAGTGGGGGACAATACACCGGGGAGCTGTTTTTT.

V gene TRBV15 combines with J gene TRBJ1-2; perhaps TRBD1 as D (5 bases). Trimming stripped 1 base from V and 3 bases from J, with 15 bases between. This CDR3 is 16 amino acids long. Germline CDR1 and CDR2: LNHNV and YYDKDF (reference sequence). The CDR3 DNA is TGTGCCACCAGCAGAGGGTCGGCAGGGAACGACTATGGCTACACCTTC. Residues: CATSRGSAGNDYGYTF.

Turning to this clone: Relative to the germline gene, one junction end is altered; a read error may explain this. The CDR3 DNA reads TGTGCCTGCAGTGGACAGGGAGGGAATTCACCCCTCCACTTT. It yields the protein CACSGQGGNSPLHF. The rearrangement joins TRBV30 to TRBJ1-6, with TRBD1 matching 8 bases. The CDR3 runs 14 residues. Germline V gene sequence: CDR1 GTSNPN, CDR2 SVGIG (reference sequence).

This chain links TRBV7-2 with TRBJ2-7; TRBD2 agrees at 14 bases. CDR1 is SGHTA and CDR2 is FQGNSA in the germline V gene. V shed 5 bases and J 4 bases; nucleotides not matched to a gene: 10. The CDR3 sequence is 17 residues long. The CDR3 reads CASSRGLAGGARYEQYF. CDR3 coding DNA: TGTGCCAGCAGCCGAGGACTAGCGGGAGGAGCCCGTTACGAGCAGTACTTC. Filled out from reference TRBV7-2 and TRBJ2-7, the complete variable domain reads GAGVSQSPSNKVTEKGKDVELRCDPISGHTALYWYRQSLGQGLEFLIYFQGNSAPDKSGLPSDRFSAERTGGSVSTLTIQRTQQEDSAVYLCASSRGLAGGARYEQYFGPGTRLTVT.

This rearrangement joins TRBV6-1 to TRBJ1-1; D possibly corresponds to TRBD1 (6 bases). Germline assignment: CDR1 MNHNS and CDR2 SASEGT. CDR3 length: 15 amino acids. The ends were cut back, 6 bases at V and 2 bases at J, with 16 bases in the middle. The CDR3 nucleotides are TGTGCCAGCAGCGTCACAGGGAGGGGTAACACTGAAGCTTTCTTT. Its translation is CASSVTGRGNTEAFF.

The rearrangement joins TRBV7-3 to TRBJ2-1, with 9 positions matching TRBD1. Germline CDR1 and CDR2: SGHTA and FQGTGA. The CDR3 is made up of 12 amino acids. V lost 5 bases and J lost 12; bases outside the gene matches: 5. The CDR3 DNA sequence: TGTGCCAGCAGCCCCCGGACAGGGGCGCAGTTCTTC. It encodes CASSPRTGAQFF.

The V call is TRBV1, the J call TRBJ2-1; the table's TRBD2 call for D was not verified on the DNA. TRBV1 is recorded as a pseudogene. The CDR3 length is 20 residues. In DNA, the CDR3 is TGCACCAGCAGCCAAGATACTAGCGGGAGGGCCCTAAGCTCCTACAATGAGCAGTTCTTC. Its protein is CTSSQDTSGRALSSYNEQFF.

The V and J genes are TRBV5-1 and TRBJ2-7; D is undetermined. Per the germline V gene, CDR1 is SGHRS and CDR2 is YFSETQ. Trimming took 4 bases from V and 0 from J, leaving 14 bases between them. CDR3 length: 15 residues. CDR3 protein: CASSPPPGNSYEQYF. CDR3 coding DNA: TGCGCCAGCAGCCCCCCCCCTGGGAACTCCTACGAGCAGTACTTC.

This chain links TRBV29-1 with TRBJ1-4; D is perhaps TRBD1 (6 bases). V was trimmed by 5 bases and J by 0 bases, leaving 7 bases between them. Germline lookup yields CDR1 SQVTM and CDR2 ANQGSEA. This CDR3 comprises 13 residues. Here the CDR3 DNA reads TGCAGCGTTTGGACAGCAACTAATGAAAAACTGTTTTTT. This gives the protein CSVWTATNEKLFF.

This rearrangement joins TRBV30 to TRBJ2-7; no clear D gene. From germline, CDR1 is GTSNPN and CDR2 SVGIG (reference sequence). Deletions cut 0 bases from V and 0 bases from J, with 9 bases between. The CDR3 extends over 14 amino acids. DNA of the CDR3: TGTGCCTGGAGTGTCACAGCGATCTCCTACGAGCAGTACTTC. This encodes CAWSVTAISYEQYF.

The chain couples TRBV20-1 to TRBJ2-1; D unclear. This CDR3 is 11 amino acids long. Germline V CDR1 and CDR2: DFQATT, SNEGSKA (reference sequence). V was clipped by 5 bases and J by 4 bases, with 6 bases between them. In DNA, the CDR3 is TGCAGTGCTCAAGGGTACAATGAGCAGTTCTTC. It translates to CSAQGYNEQFF.

The chain links TRBV11-3 to TRBJ2-2; tentative D call: TRBD1 (6 bases). The CDR3 totals 14 residues. Germline V gene data show CDR1 as SGHNT and CDR2 as YENEEA. Trimming pared 4 bases from V and 5 bases from J, leaving 11 bases between. The CDR3 region is CASSYGQWTGELFF. In DNA, the CDR3 is TGTGCCAGCAGCTATGGACAGTGGACCGGGGAGCTGTTTTTT.

The chain joins TRBV10-1 to TRBJ2-2, with D hard to call. The CDR3 has 15 residues. With 8 bases removed from V and 1 base from J, the gap between germline ends came to 14 bases. Germline V lookup: CDR1 WNHNN, CDR2 SYGVQD (reference sequence). CDR3: CASETLLENTGELFF. The CDR3 region has the DNA TGCGCCAGCGAGACCCTCCTCGAGAACACCGGGGAGCTGTTTTTT.

The genes are TRBV2 and TRBJ2-7, with D perhaps TRBD2 (5 bases). Germline V gene lookup returns CDR1 SNHLY and CDR2 FYNNEI. The CDR3 contains 13 residues. The V end was cut by 8 bases, the J end by 3 bases, with 14 bases between. The CDR3 protein is CASGNSAVYEQYF. The CDR3 DNA is TGTGCCAGCGGGAATTCAGCGGTCTACGAGCAGTACTTC.

This clone was detected only once. The chain joins TRBV4-1 to TRBJ1-2; 11 bases fit TRBD1. Germline V CDR1 and CDR2: MGHRA, YSYEKL. The CDR3 consists of 15 residues. V lost 4 bases, J lost 7 bases, and 8 bases stayed unmatched. CDR3 protein: CASSPRTGGYRGYTF. The CDR3 nucleotides read TGCGCCAGCAGCCCCAGGACAGGGGGCTATCGTGGCTACACCTTC.

The chain joins TRBV7-8 to TRBJ2-7; TRBD1 is a possible D gene (6 bases). Germline V gene data show CDR1 as SGHVS and CDR2 as FQNEAQ. The CDR3 sequence is 19 residues long. With 4 bases removed from V and 0 bases from J, the gap between germline ends came to 25 bases. CDR3 coding DNA: TGTGCCAGCAGCTCAGGTTCAGGGGACGAACCTCTCCTCTCCTACGAGCAGTACTTC. Amino acids: CASSSGSGDEPLLSYEQYF.

The chain joins TRBV5-1 to TRBJ2-1; D not resolved. The CDR3 has 12 residues. CDR1 is SGHRS, CDR2 YFSETQ, per germline. V was clipped by 4 bases and J by 10 bases, with 12 bases between them. CDR3 residues: CASSKLISEQFF. DNA for the CDR3: TGCGCCAGCAGCAAATTAATCAGCGAGCAGTTCTTC. Looking up the rest from reference TRBV5-1 and TRBJ2-1 gives the full variable domain: KAGVTQTPRYLIKTRGQQVTLSCSPISGHRSVSWYQQTPGQGLQFLFEYFSETQRNKGNFPGRFSGRQFSNSRSEMNVSTLELGDSALYLCASSKLISEQFFGPGTRLTVL.